This T cell receptor beta chain is drawn from a study of T cell responses to AZD1222 COVID-19 vaccine. Assay used: immunoSEQ multiplex PCR; TCRdb lists only in-frame clones, some missing. The sample includes approximately 170,000 clones, roughly 85% of them seen just once. This CDR3 comprises 14 residues. The V gene lost 3 bases and the J gene lost 3 bases, with 9 bases spanning the gap. CDR1 is MNHEY and CDR2 is SMNVEV in the germline V gene (reference sequence). The sample was peripheral blood, taken 28 days after the second AZD1222 dose. The receptor's source is an adult who received the AZD1222 COVID-19 vaccine. The rearrangement joins TRBV27 to TRBJ1-5, with a tentative D call TRBD1 (5 bases). CDR3 residues: CASSLGGSNQPQHF. CDR3 bases: TGTGCCAGCAGTTTGGGGGGTTCCAATCAGCCCCAGCATTTT.